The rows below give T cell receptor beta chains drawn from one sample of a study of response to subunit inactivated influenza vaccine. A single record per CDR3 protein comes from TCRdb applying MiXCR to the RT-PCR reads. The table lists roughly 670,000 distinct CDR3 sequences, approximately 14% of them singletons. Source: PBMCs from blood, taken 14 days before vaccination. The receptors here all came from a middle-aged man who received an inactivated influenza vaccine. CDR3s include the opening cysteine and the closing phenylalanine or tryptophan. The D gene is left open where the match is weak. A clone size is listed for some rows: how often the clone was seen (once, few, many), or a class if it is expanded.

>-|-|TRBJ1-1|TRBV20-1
CSARDPRVEMNTEAFF
TGCAGTGCTAGAGATCCCCGCGTGGAGATGAACACTGAAGCTTTCTTT
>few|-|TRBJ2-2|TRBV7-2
CASSLSTRTWDGELFF
TGTGCCAGCAGCTTAAGCACCAGGACTTGGGACGGGGAGCTGTTTTTT
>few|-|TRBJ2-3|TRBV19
CASHNRRGKDTQYF
TGTGCCAGCCATAATCGTAGAGGGAAAGATACGCAGTATTTT
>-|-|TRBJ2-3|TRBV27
CASSLKGADTQYF
TGTGCCAGCAGCCTTAAGGGGGCAGATACGCAGTATTTT
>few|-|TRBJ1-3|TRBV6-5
CASSLYGPGNTIYF
TGTGCCAGCAGCTTATACGGACCGGGAAACACCATATATTTT
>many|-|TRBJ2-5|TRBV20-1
CSAFSGQETQYF
TGCAGTGCATTCAGCGGGCAAGAGACCCAGTACTTC
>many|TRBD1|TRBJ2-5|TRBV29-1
CSVEEADRGPQETQYF
TGCAGCGTTGAAGAAGCTGACAGGGGGCCCCAAGAGACCCAGTACTTC
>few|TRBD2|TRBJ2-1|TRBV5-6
CASSSRLAGGGHNEQFF
TGTGCCAGCAGCTCCCGACTAGCGGGAGGGGGGCACAATGAGCAGTTCTTC
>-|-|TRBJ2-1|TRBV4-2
CASSQEKVYNEQFF
TGTGCCAGCAGCCAAGAAAAGGTTTACAATGAGCAGTTCTTC
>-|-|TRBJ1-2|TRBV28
CASSPGIGSLYGYTF
TGTGCCAGCAGCCCAGGGATCGGGTCCCTCTATGGCTACACCTTC
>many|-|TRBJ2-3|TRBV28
CASKGTDTQYF
TGTGCCAGCAAGGGCACAGATACGCAGTATTTT
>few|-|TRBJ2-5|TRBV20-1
CSEAGRTKETQYF
TGCAGTGAGGCTGGACGGACAAAAGAGACCCAGTACTTC
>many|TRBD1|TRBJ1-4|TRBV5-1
CASSLQGQLNEKLFF
TGCGCCAGCAGCTTACAGGGACAGCTTAATGAAAAACTGTTTTTT
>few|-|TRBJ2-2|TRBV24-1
CATSDTGGASGELFF
TGTGCCACCAGTGACACGGGGGGCGCCTCCGGGGAGCTGTTTTTT